This section outlines one T cell receptor (beta chain) sequence together with its context. Its cognate antigen has yet to be identified. Base qualities were left out, and no much larger clone turns up one base away. This sample is drawn from a study of blood T cell repertoires in COVID-19 (dated by TCRdb to about 2020). About the study as a whole: Samples covering the acute and convalescent phases of COVID-19 were provided by collaborators in the United States, Italy and Spain. The dataset comprised deeply sampled blood TCRbeta repertoires from subjects exposed to, actively infected with, or recovered from COVID-19. Where available, HLA class I and class II types were taken from metadata supplied by the sample provider and were not determined by assay-based typing. The prospective study material was composed of cDNA or gDNA derived from T cells, B-cell-depleted T cells, or PBMCs. Sample metadata almost always included a de-identified subject ID, COVID-19 status, age in years and sex. Samples were obtained from the ongoing ImmuneRACE study (first 160 participants) and from about 1,300 subjects provided by 6 global collaborators. The repertoires were released in a freely available public database meant as a resource for research on the immune response to SARS-CoV-2.

One collaborating source in Seattle enrolled patients while the patients were actively infected and followed the patients over time throughout the course of disease. Each collaborating institution followed its own protocols to collect whole blood in K2EDTA tubes. Collaborator samples were shipped for TCRbeta analysis as frozen whole blood, isolated PBMCs, or DNA extracted from either sample type. The immunoSEQ Assay, a bias-controlled multiplex PCR, was used to amplify TCRbeta CDR3 regions from genomic DNA. Concerning the study's data processing: Within the assay, amplification of reference gene primers was used to estimate how many nucleated cells each sample contained. To quantify the absolute abundance of each unique TCRbeta CDR3 rearrangement, sequence reads were collapsed and filtered. Productive Simpson clonality was computed per sample as the square root of Simpson's diversity index over productive rearrangements. Here the immuneACCESS table is served through TCRdb, limited to in-frame sequences with V and J called. Missing clones are a known gap in these copies; in checked studies unresolved V genes cover under half, and the rest lacks a known reason. V and J calls and clone size come straight from that table; D and trimming were deduced from the DNA. This sample is represented by hundreds of thousands of clones; around nine tenths of them were singletons. The top ten clonotypes cover 7.1% of the sample.

General study outcomes and caveats: The amount of clinical and demographic metadata varied by source and participant and was provided uncurated.

The receptor was isolated from a woman in her sixties or seventies with COVID-19, enrolled during active disease. Source material: peripheral blood.

The encoded CDR3 is CASSLSPGIEETQYF. The sequenced DNA is TGCGCCAGCAGCCTATCTCCAGGGATTGAAGAGACCCAGTACTTC. This chain joins TRBV4-1 to TRBJ2-5; a tentative D match to TRBD1 spans 5 bases. CDR1 and CDR2, per the germline V gene, are MGHRA and YSYEKL. V drops 4 bases and J drops 3 bases, leaving 15 bases in between. The CDR3 contains 15 residues, cysteine and phenylalanine counted. Only the CDR3 DNA is retained, 45 bases long and in frame from the first base.